Presented here are 17 T cell receptor beta chains from one specimen sequenced in a study of blood T cell repertoires in COVID-19. Produced via immunoSEQ multiplex PCR; TCRdb's table is partial and in-frame only. The sample has more than 65,000 clones; 85% to 90% are singletons. Material: peripheral blood. The receptor set was obtained from a man aged 80 or over with acute or convalescent COVID-19.

This clone was counted between two and nine times. J is TRBJ1-3 and V is TRBV5-1; 7 nucleotides line up with TRBD1. Germline CDR1 SGHRS, CDR2 YFSETQ. This CDR3 is built from 15 residues. Trimming removed 4 bases from V and 0 bases from J; junction bases left unmatched: 4. In DNA form, the CDR3 reads TGCGCCAGCAGCACAGGGGACCTCTCTGGAAACACCATATATTTT. Translating gives CASSTGDLSGNTIYF.

The V gene is TRBV4-1, the J gene TRBJ2-5; D may be TRBD2 (6 bases). The germline CDR1 and CDR2 sequences are MGHRA and YSYEKL. The V end lost 2 bases, the J end lost 4 bases, and 17 bases lay between the germline ends. CDR3 length: 16 residues. The CDR3 region is CASSQPRDLQGETQYF. CDR3 DNA sequence: TGCGCCAGCAGCCAACCCCGGGACTTGCAAGGAGAGACCCAGTACTTC.

This rearrangement joins TRBV6-5 to TRBJ1-3, with TRBD1 matching 7 bases. The junction had 3 bases not matched to a gene; V was cut back by 6 bases and J by 1 base. The CDR3 has 14 amino acids. Germline loops: CDR1 MNHEY, CDR2 SVGAGI. The CDR3 nucleotides read TGTGCCAGCAGGCTACAGGGGTCTGGAAACACCATATATTTT. Amino acids: CASRLQGSGNTIYF.

The V gene is TRBV19, the J gene TRBJ1-2; D unresolved. Trimming removed 1 base at V and 0 bases at J, with 15 bases between. There are 17 residues in the CDR3. In germline, CDR1 is LNHDA, CDR2 SQIVND (reference sequence). The CDR3, as DNA: TGTGCCAGTAGTATAGGCTTGTCGGTCGCTTCTAACTATGGCTACACCTTC. It encodes CASSIGLSVASNYGYTF.

This clone has just one count. V gene TRBV19 combines with J gene TRBJ1-6; 8 bases match TRBD1. The CDR3 is 14 residues long. The junction had 2 bases not matched to a gene; V was cut back by 3 bases and J by 7 bases. Germline CDR1 reads LNHDA; CDR2 reads SQIVND (reference sequence). The CDR3: CASSMGTGNSPLHF. The CDR3 nucleotides read TGTGCCAGTAGTATGGGGACAGGAAATTCACCCCTCCACTTT.

This clone turned up a few times. This chain joins TRBV12-2 and TRBJ1-1; the table's D call, TRBD1, has no DNA check behind it. TRBV12-2 is a listed pseudogene. This CDR3 is built from 18 residues. CDR3 sequence: CASRLTRRSLQGITEAFF. CDR3 in DNA: TGTGCAAGTCGCTTAACACGTCGAAGCTTACAGGGGATCACTGAAGCTTTCTTT.

V usage is TRBV19 and J usage is TRBJ1-3, with D possibly being TRBD1 (5 bases). The CDR3 is 14 amino acids. With 7 bases removed from V and 2 bases from J, the gap between germline ends came to 12 bases. Looked up from germline, CDR1 is LNHDA and CDR2 is SQIVND (reference sequence). The CDR3: CASTRGGAGNTIYF. The CDR3 DNA reads TGTGCCAGTACCCGGGGGGGAGCTGGAAACACCATATATTTT.

V gene TRBV10-1 combines with J gene TRBJ1-1; 8 bases line up with TRBD1. The CDR3 covers 14 residues. V trimming: 5 bases; J trimming: 1 base; junction bases outside the gene matches: 3. CDR1 and CDR2 (germline): WNHNN, SYGVQD (reference sequence). This CDR3 is CASSFGQGNTEAFF. The CDR3 DNA reads as TGCGCCAGCAGTTTCGGACAGGGGAACACTGAAGCTTTCTTT.

CDR3 in amino acids: CASSEQVTNYGYTF. CDR3 sequence (DNA): TGTGCCAGCTCGGAACAGGTCACAAACTATGGCTACACCTTC. The chain recombines TRBV2 with TRBJ1-2; perhaps TRBD1 as D (5 bases). Germline V CDR1 and CDR2: SNHLY, FYNNEI. V was shortened by 8 bases and J by 2 bases, with 15 bases between the two germline ends. The CDR3 has 14 residues.

This sequence joins TRBV11-2 and TRBJ1-1; 9 bases align to TRBD1. The CDR3 is 15 amino acids. Germline CDR1 and CDR2: SGHAT and FQNNGV. V gave up 5 bases and J gave up 1 base; unmatched junction bases: 5. CDR3 residues: CASSPRTGANTEAFF. For the CDR3, the DNA is TGTGCCAGCAGCCCGCGGACAGGGGCGAACACTGAAGCTTTCTTT.

J is TRBJ2-7 and V is TRBV12-3 or TRBV12-4, with D perhaps TRBD1 (5 bases). V shed 5 bases and J shed 6 bases, with 11 bases lying between them. This CDR3 contains 12 residues. CDR3 sequence (DNA): TGTGCCAGCAGTCCCTTGCAGGGCGAGCAGTACTTC. Translation gives CASSPLQGEQYF.

The V gene is TRBV18, the J gene TRBJ1-5; a weak D match, TRBD1 (6 bases). The germline V gene encodes CDR1 KGHSH and CDR2 LQKENI. V was clipped by 6 bases and J by 5 bases, with 14 bases between them. This CDR3 is 14 amino acids long. The CDR3 protein is CASSPQGTDQPQHF. CDR3 bases: TGTGCCAGCTCGCCGCAGGGGACGGATCAGCCCCAGCATTTT.

The chain is built from TRBV7-2 and TRBJ1-1, with 9 bases that match TRBD1. The trim removed 1 base at V and 7 bases at J, leaving 10 bases unmatched. The CDR3 is made up of 16 amino acids. Germline assignment: CDR1 SGHTA and CDR2 FQGNSA. The CDR3 is CASSLETYRGRGEAFF. The CDR3 bases are TGTGCCAGCAGCTTAGAAACGTACAGGGGGCGCGGTGAAGCTTTCTTT.

V and J are TRBV7-2 and TRBJ1-5, with 10 nucleotides matching TRBD1. V was clipped by 1 base and J by 8 bases; unmatched bases: 8. The CDR3 has 16 amino acids. The V gene's germline CDR1 is SGHTA and CDR2 FQGNSA. CDR3 region: CASSLGDRGLVEPQHF. In DNA form, the CDR3 reads TGTGCCAGCAGCTTAGGGGACAGGGGTCTTGTGGAGCCCCAGCATTTT. The full variable domain, completed using reference TRBV7-2 and TRBJ1-5, is GAGVSQSPSNKVTEKGKDVELRCDPISGHTALYWYRQSLGQGLEFLIYFQGNSAPDKSGLPSDRFSAERTGGSVSTLTIQRTQQEDSAVYLCASSLGDRGLVEPQHFGDGTRLSIL.

The chain couples TRBV2 to TRBJ2-3; D remains unclear. The germline CDR1 and CDR2 sequences are SNHLY and FYNNEI. This CDR3 has 17 residues. V was shortened by 2 bases and J by 2 bases, with 17 bases between the two germline ends. The CDR3 bases are TGTGCCAGCAGTGAATCTGGATTAGCAACTCCCACAGATACGCAGTATTTT. This sequence encodes CASSESGLATPTDTQYF.

This chain connects TRBV10-3 to TRBJ1-1; D perhaps matches TRBD1 (6 bases). Germline values: CDR1 ENHRY, CDR2 SYGVKD. V was pared by 4 bases and J by 1 base, with 7 bases between. The CDR3 spans 13 residues. The CDR3 DNA reads as TGTGCCATCAGTGCCAGGGGGAACACTGAAGCTTTCTTT. Its protein is CAISARGNTEAFF.

J is TRBJ2-2 and V is TRBV7-8; TRBD2 might be the D (5 bases). The V and J ends lost 4 bases and 6 bases respectively, with 21 bases between them. Germline V gene data show CDR1 as SGHVS and CDR2 as FQNEAQ. The CDR3 is 17 residues long. As DNA, the CDR3 is TGTGCCAGCAGCTCTCTGTACGGGATATTAGGGTCCGGGGAGCTGTTTTTT. Amino acids: CASSSLYGILGSGELFF.